Ten or more counts support the clone carrying this T cell receptor beta chain. What it recognizes is unknown. The TCR cDNA carried a universal primer site and UMIs from 5'RACE template switching. MiXCR, run by TCRdb on the 5' RACE reads, gives a single entry per CDR3 protein. The table includes about 300,000 distinct CDR3 sequences, about 4% detected once. This entry is derived from a study of T cells after yellow fever vaccination. Study observations and caveats: At 95% to 98% for CD4 and just over 85% for CD8, most primary-vaccination clones showed up again after the booster. Repertoires obtained by FACS sorting could include abundant clonotypes that entered as contaminants from the bulk population. A small share of clonotypes appeared in both CD4 and CD8 compartments.

This sequence originates from a young man who received the YFV17D yellow fever vaccine. The sample was PBMCs, taken 5 days after the yellow fever booster vaccination.

The CDR3 DNA reads TGTGCCAGCAGGGAGGCGTATGGAAAGAGCACTGAAGCTTTCTTT. As protein: CASREAYGKSTEAFF. The V gene is TRBV5-8, the J gene TRBJ1-1; D is unresolved. This CDR3 has 15 amino acids. Germline V gene data show CDR1 as SGHTS and CDR2 as YDEGEE. The V gene lost 5 bases and the J gene lost 4 bases, with 18 bases spanning the gap.